The clone carrying this TCR beta chain was observed a handful of times. What it binds is unknown. This record belongs to a study of T-cell reconstitution after alpha-beta-depleted transplantation in children. Study observations and caveats: Where alpha-beta T cells came from about two months after transplant was reportedly several hundred expanded graft clones. Diversity and T-cell counts at one year after transplant derived mostly from new T cells. Surviving recipient T cells and thymic progenitors accounted for the high day-60 TCRbeta diversity observed in some patients.

Germline V lookup: CDR1 SGHRS, CDR2 YFSETQ. CDR3 size: 15 residues. The germline V and J ends were trimmed by 3 bases and 1 base, with 8 bases remaining between them. It was with unique molecular identifiers that the TCRbeta library was prepared. One entry per CDR3 protein, called by TCRdb with MiXCR from the PCR reads. The sample includes 550,000 to 600,000 distinct CDR3 sequences, 20% to 25% of them seen just once. The clonotype originates from a boy under two years old who had a stem cell transplant for acute myeloid leukemia, so the T cells may come from the graft donor. This chain uses TRBV5-1 with TRBJ2-6; no reliable D call. The sample here was PBMCs, mostly from graft donor cells, taken 360 days after TCRalphabeta/CD19-depleted stem cell transplant. The chain's CDR3 is CASSSGPSGANVLTF. CDR3 DNA: TGCGCCAGCAGCTCAGGACCATCTGGGGCCAACGTCCTGACTTTC.